A selection of T cell receptor beta chains follows, all from one sample in a study of regulatory T cells in long-lasting Graves disease. TCRdb re-called the multiplex PCR reads through MiXCR, storing one row per CDR3 protein. The sample has 250,000 to 300,000 distinct CDR3 sequences, around 19% seen once; the top ten hold 14%. This same sample was also part of a study on T cells in Graves' hyperthyroidism and ophthalmopathy.

The sequencing used peripheral blood mononuclear cells (PBMCs), collected at new diagnosis, from a patient treated with antithyroid drugs. These receptor sequences come from a woman aged 30 to 39 with Graves disease. CDR3s include the opening cysteine and the closing phenylalanine or tryptophan. A D gene is named only where the DNA matches it firmly. Clone size appears in some rows only: once, few, many, or a class for an expanded clone.

V gene,clone size,D gene,J gene,CDR3 protein,CDR3 DNA
TRBV9,many,NA,TRBJ2-2,CASSETGAANTGELFF,TGTGCCAGCAGCGAGACTGGGGCGGCGAACACCGGGGAGCTGTTTTTT
TRBV7-2,many,TRBD1,TRBJ1-5,CASSPAGQGGQPQHF,TGTGCCAGCAGCCCAGCCGGACAGGGTGGTCAGCCCCAGCATTTT
TRBV5-1,NA,TRBD1,TRBJ1-2,CASSLAGDRGPGYTF,TGTGCCAGCAGCTTGGCCGGAGACAGGGGGCCTGGCTACACCTTC
TRBV3-1,many,NA,TRBJ2-2,CASSPSNRDTGELFF,TGTGCCAGCAGCCCGTCTAACAGGGACACCGGGGAGCTGTTTTTT
TRBV20-1,many,NA,TRBJ1-1,CSARDPAANTEAFF,TGCAGTGCTAGAGATCCGGCAGCTAACACTGAAGCTTTCTTT
TRBV6-1,many,TRBD1,TRBJ1-5,CASRSTGGHQPQHF,TGTGCCAGCAGATCCACAGGGGGCCATCAGCCCCAGCATTTT
TRBV29-1,many,NA,TRBJ1-2,CSVEVSQLRGGYTF,TGCAGCGTTGAGGTGTCGCAACTCCGGGGTGGCTACACCTTC
TRBV7-3,once,NA,TRBJ2-5,CASGLHNQETQYF,TGTGCCAGCGGCCTCCACAACCAAGAGACCCAGTACTTC
TRBV14,NA,NA,TRBJ2-7,CASSQVLTGTYTNEQYF,TGTGCCAGCAGCCAGGTCCTCACCGGGACGTATACTAACGAGCAGTACTTC
TRBV4-1,NA,TRBD1,TRBJ1-2,CASSQVGRGIRGYTF,TGCGCCAGCAGCCAAGTTGGCAGGGGGATTCGCGGCTACACCTTC
TRBV7-9,many,TRBD2,TRBJ2-5,CASSTSAETQYF,TGTGCCAGCTCGACTAGCGCAGAGACCCAGTACTTC
TRBV12-3/TRBV12-4,once,TRBD1,TRBJ1-5,CASSLSGTGGYNQPQHF,TGTGCCAGCAGTTTATCCGGGACAGGGGGATACAATCAGCCCCAGCATTTT
TRBV7-9,NA,TRBD2,TRBJ2-5,CATTSGSYQETQYF,TGTGCCACGACTAGCGGGTCTTACCAAGAGACCCAGTACTTC
TRBV27,few,NA,TRBJ2-7,CASSLRREGVREQYF,TGTGCCAGCAGTTTAAGGAGGGAGGGGGTCCGCGAGCAGTACTTC
TRBV7-9,many,NA,TRBJ1-1,CAPRQDQVEAFF,TGTGCCCCCCGACAGGATCAAGTTGAAGCTTTCTTT
TRBV18,many,NA,TRBJ1-1,CASSPPEILNTEAFF,TGTGCCAGCTCACCACCTGAGATATTGAACACTGAAGCTTTCTTT
TRBV7-2,once,TRBD1,TRBJ1-1,CASSLRTGSNTEAFF,TGTGCCAGCAGCCTTCGGACAGGGAGTAACACTGAAGCTTTCTTT
TRBV7-6,NA,NA,TRBJ1-1,CASSLLKIKGSNTEAFF,TGTGCCAGCAGCTTATTAAAGATCAAGGGTTCGAACACTGAAGCTTTCTTT
TRBV3-1,many,NA,TRBJ1-2,CASSPFGEGGSGYTF,TGTGCCAGCAGCCCCTTTGGGGAGGGGGGATCAGGCTACACCTTC
TRBV5-1,few,NA,TRBJ1-3,CASSLAGSLVGNTIYF,TGCGCCAGCAGCTTGGCCGGTTCCCTCGTTGGAAACACCATATATTTT
TRBV29-1,once,NA,TRBJ2-5,CSVEARDVLGTQYF,TGCAGCGTTGAAGCCAGGGACGTTCTTGGGACCCAGTACTTC
TRBV12-3/TRBV12-4,many,NA,TRBJ2-5,CASSLDSGAGVQETQYF,TGTGCCAGCAGTTTAGACTCCGGGGCTGGGGTCCAAGAGACCCAGTACTTC
TRBV9,many,NA,TRBJ1-1,CASSGTGLSTEAFF,TGTGCCAGCAGCGGAACAGGGTTGAGCACTGAAGCTTTCTTT
TRBV18,many,TRBD1,TRBJ1-2,CASSPGQGAVYGYTF,TGTGCCAGCTCCCCAGGACAGGGGGCGGTCTATGGCTACACCTTC
TRBV7-3,many,TRBD1,TRBJ1-1,CASSLQGQGVTEAFF,TGTGCCAGCAGCTTACAGGGACAGGGGGTTACTGAAGCTTTCTTT
TRBV6-5,many,NA,TRBJ1-2,CASSYSSGRNYGYTF,TGTGCCAGCAGTTACTCTTCCGGACGGAACTATGGCTACACCTTC
TRBV9,many,NA,TRBJ2-5,CASSVEVGGQETQYF,TGTGCCAGCAGCGTAGAGGTGGGGGGACAAGAGACCCAGTACTTC
TRBV3-1,many,NA,TRBJ2-3,CASSQVTDTQYF,TGTGCCAGCAGCCAAGTCACAGATACGCAGTATTTT
TRBV5-1,many,TRBD2,TRBJ2-1,CASRGTRGSYYNEQFF,TGCGCCAGCAGAGGGACTAGGGGCTCCTACTACAATGAGCAGTTCTTC